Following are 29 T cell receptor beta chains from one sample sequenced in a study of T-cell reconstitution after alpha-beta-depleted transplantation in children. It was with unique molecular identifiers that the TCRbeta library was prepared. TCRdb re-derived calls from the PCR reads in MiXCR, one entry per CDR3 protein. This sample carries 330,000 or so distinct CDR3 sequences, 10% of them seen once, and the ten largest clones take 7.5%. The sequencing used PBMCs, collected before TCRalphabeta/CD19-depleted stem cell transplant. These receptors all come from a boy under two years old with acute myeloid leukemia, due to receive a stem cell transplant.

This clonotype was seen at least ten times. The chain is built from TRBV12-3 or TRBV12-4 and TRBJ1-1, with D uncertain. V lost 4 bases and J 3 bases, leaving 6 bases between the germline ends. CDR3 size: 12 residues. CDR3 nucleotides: TGTGCCAGCAGTTCTGGTGACACTGAAGCTTTCTTT. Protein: CASSSGDTEAFF.

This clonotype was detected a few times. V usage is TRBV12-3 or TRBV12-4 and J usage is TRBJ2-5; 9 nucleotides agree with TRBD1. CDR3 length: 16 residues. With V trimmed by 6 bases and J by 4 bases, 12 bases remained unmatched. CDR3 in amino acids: CASRPTGGLVGETQYF. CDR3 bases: TGTGCCAGCAGGCCCACAGGGGGCTTAGTGGGAGAGACCCAGTACTTC.

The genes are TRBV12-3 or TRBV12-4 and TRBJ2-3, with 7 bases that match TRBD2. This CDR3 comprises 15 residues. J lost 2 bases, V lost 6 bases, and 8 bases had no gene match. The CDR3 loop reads CASSLGGIVTDTQYF. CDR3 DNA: TGTGCCAGCAGCCTGGGAGGGATCGTCACAGATACGCAGTATTTT.

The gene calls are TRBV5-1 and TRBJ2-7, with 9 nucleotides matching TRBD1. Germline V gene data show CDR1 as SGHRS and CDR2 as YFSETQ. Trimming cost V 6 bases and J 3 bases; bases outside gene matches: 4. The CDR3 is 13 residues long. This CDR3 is CASTPTGGYEQYF. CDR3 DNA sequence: TGCGCCAGCACCCCGACAGGGGGCTACGAGCAGTACTTC.

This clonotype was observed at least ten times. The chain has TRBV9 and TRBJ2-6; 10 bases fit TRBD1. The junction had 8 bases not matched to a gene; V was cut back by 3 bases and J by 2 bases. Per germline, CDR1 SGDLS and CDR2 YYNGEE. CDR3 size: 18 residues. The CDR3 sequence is CASSARQGARPGANVLTF. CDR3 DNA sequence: TGTGCCAGCAGCGCCAGACAGGGGGCAAGACCTGGGGCCAACGTCCTGACTTTC.

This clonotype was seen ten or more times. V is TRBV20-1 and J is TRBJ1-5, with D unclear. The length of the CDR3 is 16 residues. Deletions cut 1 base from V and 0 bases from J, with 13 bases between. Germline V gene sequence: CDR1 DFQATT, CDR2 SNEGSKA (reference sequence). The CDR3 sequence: CSARGGPSHSNQPQHF. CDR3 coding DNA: TGCAGTGCTAGAGGAGGGCCTTCCCATAGCAATCAGCCCCAGCATTTT.

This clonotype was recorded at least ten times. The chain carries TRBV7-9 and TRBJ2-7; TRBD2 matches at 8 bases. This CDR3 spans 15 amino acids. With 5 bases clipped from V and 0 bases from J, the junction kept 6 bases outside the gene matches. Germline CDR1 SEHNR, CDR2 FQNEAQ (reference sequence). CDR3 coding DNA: TGTGCCAGCAGCGGAACTAGCGGTAGCTCCTACGAGCAGTACTTC. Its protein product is CASSGTSGSSYEQYF.

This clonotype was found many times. As DNA, the CDR3 is TGTGCCAGCAGCACGACCTACCCGGCGAGTACCATATATTTT. This codes for CASSTTYPASTIYF. The chain couples TRBV7-6 to TRBJ1-3; D remains ambiguous. Germline CDR1 and CDR2: SGHVS and FNYEAQ. The CDR3 length is 14 residues. Trimming left V 5 bases short and J 10 bases short, with 18 bases between.

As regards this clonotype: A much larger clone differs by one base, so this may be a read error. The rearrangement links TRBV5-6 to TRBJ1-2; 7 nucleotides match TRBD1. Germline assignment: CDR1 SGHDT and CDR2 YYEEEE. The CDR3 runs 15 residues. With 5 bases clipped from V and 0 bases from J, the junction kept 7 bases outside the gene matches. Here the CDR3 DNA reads TGTGCCAGCAGGCTTGGGACAGCAACTAACTATGGCTACACCTTC. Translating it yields CASRLGTATNYGYTF.

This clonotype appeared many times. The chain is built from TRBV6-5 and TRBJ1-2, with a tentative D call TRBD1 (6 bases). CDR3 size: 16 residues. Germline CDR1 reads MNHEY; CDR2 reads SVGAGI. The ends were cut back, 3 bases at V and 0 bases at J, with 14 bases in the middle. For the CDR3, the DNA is TGTGCCAGCAGTTATCCCTACAGGGAAGCTAACTATGGCTACACCTTC. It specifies CASSYPYREANYGYTF.

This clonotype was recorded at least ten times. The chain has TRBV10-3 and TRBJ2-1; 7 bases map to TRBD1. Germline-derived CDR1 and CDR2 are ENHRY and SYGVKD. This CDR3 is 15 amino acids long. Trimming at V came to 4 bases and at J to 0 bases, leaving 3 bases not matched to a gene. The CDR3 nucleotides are TGTGCCATCAGTGCGGGGACAGCCTCCTACAATGAGCAGTTCTTC. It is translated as CAISAGTASYNEQFF.

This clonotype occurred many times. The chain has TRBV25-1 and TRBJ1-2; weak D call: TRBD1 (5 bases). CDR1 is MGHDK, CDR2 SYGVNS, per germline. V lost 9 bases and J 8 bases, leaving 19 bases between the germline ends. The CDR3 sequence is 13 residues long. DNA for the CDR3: TGTGCCAGTAGGGACCGAACGGTTTTCGGCTACACCTTC. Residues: CASRDRTVFGYTF.

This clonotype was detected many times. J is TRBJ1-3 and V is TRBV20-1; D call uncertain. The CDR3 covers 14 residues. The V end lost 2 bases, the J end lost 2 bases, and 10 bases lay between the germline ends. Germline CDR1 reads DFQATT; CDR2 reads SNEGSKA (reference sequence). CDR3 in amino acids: CSARPPGTGNTIYF. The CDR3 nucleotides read TGCAGTGCTAGACCCCCCGGTACTGGAAACACCATATATTTT.

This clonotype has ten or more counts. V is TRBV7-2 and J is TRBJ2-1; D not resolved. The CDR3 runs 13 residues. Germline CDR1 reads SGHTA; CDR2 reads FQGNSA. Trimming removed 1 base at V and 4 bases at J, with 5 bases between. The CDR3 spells CASSLEQYNEQFF. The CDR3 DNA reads TGTGCCAGCAGCTTAGAACAATACAATGAGCAGTTCTTC.

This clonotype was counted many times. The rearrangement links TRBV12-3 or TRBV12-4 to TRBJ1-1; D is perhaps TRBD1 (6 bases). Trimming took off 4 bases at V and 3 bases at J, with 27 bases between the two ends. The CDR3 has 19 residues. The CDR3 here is CASSSRRLPRQVRDTEAFF. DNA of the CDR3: TGTGCCAGCAGTTCCCGGAGACTCCCACGACAGGTTCGGGACACTGAAGCTTTCTTT.

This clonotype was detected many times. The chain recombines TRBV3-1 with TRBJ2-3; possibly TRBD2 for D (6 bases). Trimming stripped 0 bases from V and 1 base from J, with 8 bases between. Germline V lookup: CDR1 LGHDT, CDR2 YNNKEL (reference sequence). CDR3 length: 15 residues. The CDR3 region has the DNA TGTGCCAGCAGCCAAGAAGCTAGCGGCACAGATACGCAGTATTTT. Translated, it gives CASSQEASGTDTQYF.

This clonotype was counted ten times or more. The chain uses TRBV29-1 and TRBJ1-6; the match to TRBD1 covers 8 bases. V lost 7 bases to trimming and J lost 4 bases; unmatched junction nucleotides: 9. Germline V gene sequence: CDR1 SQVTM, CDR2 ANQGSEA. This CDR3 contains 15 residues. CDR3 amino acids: CSARTGSNYNSPLHF. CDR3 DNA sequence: TGCAGCGCGCGGACAGGGTCGAATTATAATTCACCCCTCCACTTT.

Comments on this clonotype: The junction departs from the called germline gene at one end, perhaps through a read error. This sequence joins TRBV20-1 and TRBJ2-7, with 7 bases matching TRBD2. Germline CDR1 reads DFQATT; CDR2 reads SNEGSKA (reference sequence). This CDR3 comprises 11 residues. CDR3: CSAGGDYDQYF. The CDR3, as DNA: TGCAGTGCTGGAGGGGACTACGACCAGTACTTC.

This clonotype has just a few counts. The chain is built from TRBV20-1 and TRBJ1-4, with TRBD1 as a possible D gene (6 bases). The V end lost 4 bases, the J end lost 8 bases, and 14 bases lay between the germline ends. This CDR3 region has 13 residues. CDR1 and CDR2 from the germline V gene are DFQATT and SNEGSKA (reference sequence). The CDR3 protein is CSAIQGREEKLFF. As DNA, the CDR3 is TGCAGTGCTATTCAGGGGCGGGAGGAAAAACTGTTTTTT.

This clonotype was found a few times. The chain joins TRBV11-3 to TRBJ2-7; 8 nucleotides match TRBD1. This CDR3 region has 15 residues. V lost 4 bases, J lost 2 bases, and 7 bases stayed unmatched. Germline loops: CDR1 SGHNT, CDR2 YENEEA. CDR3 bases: TGTGCCAGCAGCTCTAGGACAGGGACGACCTACGAGCAGTACTTC. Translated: CASSSRTGTTYEQYF.

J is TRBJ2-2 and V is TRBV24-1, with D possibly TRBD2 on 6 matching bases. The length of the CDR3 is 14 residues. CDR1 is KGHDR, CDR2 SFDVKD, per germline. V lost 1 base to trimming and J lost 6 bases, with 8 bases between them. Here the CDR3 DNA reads TGTGCCACCAGTGATTTCAGGGAGGCCGGGGAGCTGTTTTTT. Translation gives CATSDFREAGELFF.

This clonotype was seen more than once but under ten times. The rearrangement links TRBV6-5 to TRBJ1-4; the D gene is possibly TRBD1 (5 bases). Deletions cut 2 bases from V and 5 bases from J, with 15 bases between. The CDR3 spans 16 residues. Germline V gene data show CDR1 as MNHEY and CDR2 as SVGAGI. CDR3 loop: CASSYEWRGFNEKLFF. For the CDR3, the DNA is TGTGCCAGCAGTTACGAATGGAGGGGTTTCAATGAAAAACTGTTTTTT.

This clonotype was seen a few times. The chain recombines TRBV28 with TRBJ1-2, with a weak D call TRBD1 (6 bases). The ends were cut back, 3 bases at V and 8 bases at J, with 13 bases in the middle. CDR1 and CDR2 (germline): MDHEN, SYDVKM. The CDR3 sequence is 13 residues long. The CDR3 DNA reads TGTGCCAGCAGTTTTCGGGGGGCGCACGGCTACACCTTC. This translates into CASSFRGAHGYTF.

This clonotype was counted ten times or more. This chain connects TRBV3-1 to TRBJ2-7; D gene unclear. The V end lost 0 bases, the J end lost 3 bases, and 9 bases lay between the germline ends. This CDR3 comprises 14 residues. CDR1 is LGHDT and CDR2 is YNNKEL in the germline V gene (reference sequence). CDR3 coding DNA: TGTGCCAGCAGCCAAGATCGGACGATCTACGAGCAGTACTTC. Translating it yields CASSQDRTIYEQYF.

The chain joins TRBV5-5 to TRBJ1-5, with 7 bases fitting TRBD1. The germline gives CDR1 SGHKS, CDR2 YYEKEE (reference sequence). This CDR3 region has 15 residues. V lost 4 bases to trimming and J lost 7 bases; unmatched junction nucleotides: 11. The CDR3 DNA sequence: TGTGCCAGCAGCCCACACGACAGGGATGGCCAGCCCCAGCATTTT. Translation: CASSPHDRDGQPQHF.

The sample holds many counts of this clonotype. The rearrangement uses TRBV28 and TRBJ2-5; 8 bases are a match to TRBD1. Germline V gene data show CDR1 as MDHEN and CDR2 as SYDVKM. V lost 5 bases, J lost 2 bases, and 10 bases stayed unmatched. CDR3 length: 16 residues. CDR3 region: CASSSPGGAGQETQYF. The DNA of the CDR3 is TGTGCCAGCAGTAGCCCAGGGGGCGCGGGGCAAGAGACCCAGTACTTC.

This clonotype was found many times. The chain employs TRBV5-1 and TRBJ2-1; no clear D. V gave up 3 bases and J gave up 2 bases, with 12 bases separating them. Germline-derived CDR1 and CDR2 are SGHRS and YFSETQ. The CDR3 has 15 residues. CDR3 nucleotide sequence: TGCGCCAGCAGCTCGGATATAAGGGCCTACAATGAGCAGTTCTTC. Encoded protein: CASSSDIRAYNEQFF.

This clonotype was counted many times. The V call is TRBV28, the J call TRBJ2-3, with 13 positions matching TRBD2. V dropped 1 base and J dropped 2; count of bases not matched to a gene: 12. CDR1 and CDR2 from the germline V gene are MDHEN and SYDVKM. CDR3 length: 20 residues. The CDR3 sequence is CASSLSRLAGGPTFTDTQYF. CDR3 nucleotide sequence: TGTGCCAGCAGTTTATCCCGACTAGCGGGGGGCCCAACCTTCACAGATACGCAGTATTTT.

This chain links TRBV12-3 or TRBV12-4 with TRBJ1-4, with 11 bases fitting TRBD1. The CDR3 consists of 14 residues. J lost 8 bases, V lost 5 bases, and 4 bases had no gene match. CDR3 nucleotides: TGTGCCAGCAGTCGGACAGGGGGCCGCGAAAAACTGTTTTTT. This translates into CASSRTGGREKLFF.